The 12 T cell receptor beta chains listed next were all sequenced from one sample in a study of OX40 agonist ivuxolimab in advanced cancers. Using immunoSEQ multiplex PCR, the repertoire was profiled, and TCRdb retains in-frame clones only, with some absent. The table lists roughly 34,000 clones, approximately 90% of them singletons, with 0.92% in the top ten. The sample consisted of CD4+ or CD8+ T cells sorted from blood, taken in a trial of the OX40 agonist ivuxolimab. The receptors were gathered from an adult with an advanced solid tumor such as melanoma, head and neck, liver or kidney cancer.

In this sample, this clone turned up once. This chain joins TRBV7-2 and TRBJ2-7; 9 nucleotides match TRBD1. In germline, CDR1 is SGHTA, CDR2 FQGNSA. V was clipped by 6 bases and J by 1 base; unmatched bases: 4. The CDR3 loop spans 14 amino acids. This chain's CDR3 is CASSTGTGSYEQYF. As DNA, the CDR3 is TGTGCCAGCAGTACCGGGACAGGGTCCTACGAGCAGTACTTC.

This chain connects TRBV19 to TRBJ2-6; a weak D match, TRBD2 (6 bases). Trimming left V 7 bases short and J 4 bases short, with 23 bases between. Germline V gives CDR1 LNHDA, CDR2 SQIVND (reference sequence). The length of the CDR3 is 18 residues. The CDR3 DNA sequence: TGTGCCAGTACCCTCTTACGAGGAGGGCTCTCCGGGGCCAACGTCCTGACTTTC. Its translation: CASTLLRGGLSGANVLTF.

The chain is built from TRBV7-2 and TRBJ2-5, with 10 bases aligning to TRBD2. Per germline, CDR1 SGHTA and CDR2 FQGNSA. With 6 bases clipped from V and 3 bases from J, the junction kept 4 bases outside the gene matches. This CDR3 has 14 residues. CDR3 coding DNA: TGTGCCAGCAGACCAGGACTAGCGGAAGAGACCCAGTACTTC. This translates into CASRPGLAEETQYF.

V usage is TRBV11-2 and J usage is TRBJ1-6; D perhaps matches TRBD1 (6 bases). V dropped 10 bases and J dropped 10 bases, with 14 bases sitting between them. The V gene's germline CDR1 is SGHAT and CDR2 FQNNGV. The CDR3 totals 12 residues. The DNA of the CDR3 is TGTGCCATTAGCAGGGGAGGCTCACCCCTCCACTTT. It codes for CAISRGGSPLHF.

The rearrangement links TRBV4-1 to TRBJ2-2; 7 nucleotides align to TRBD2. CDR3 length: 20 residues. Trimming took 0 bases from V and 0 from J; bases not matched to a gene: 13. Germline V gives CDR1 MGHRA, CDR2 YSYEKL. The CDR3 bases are TGCGCCAGCAGCCAAGACGGGGGAGGGAGGATCTCCGCGAACACCGGGGAGCTGTTTTTT. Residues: CASSQDGGGRISANTGELFF.

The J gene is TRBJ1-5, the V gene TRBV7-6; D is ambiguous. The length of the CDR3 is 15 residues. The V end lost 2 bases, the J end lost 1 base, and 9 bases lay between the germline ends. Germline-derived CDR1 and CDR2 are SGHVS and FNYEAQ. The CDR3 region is CASSLMEGSNQPQHF. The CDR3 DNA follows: TGTGCCAGCAGCTTAATGGAGGGAAGCAATCAGCCCCAGCATTTT.

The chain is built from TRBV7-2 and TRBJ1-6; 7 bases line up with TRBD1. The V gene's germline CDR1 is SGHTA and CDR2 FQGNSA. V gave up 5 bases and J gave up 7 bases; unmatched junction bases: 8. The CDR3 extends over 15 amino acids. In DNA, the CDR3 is TGTGCCAGCAGCCCGTGGACAGGAGCCAATTCACCCCTCCACTTT. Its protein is CASSPWTGANSPLHF.

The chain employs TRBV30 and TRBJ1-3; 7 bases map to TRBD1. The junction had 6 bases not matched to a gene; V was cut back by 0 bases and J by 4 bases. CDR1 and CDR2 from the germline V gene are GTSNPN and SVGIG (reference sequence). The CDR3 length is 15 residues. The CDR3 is CAWSVSRGTGNTIYF. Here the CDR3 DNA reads TGTGCCTGGAGTGTAAGCAGGGGGACCGGAAACACCATATATTTT.

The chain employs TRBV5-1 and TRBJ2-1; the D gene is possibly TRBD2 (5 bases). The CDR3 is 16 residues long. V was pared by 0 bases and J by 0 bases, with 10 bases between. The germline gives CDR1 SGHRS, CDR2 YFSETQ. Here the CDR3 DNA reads TGCGCCAGCAGCTTGGCCGAGGGCAGCTCCTACAATGAGCAGTTCTTC. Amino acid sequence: CASSLAEGSSYNEQFF.

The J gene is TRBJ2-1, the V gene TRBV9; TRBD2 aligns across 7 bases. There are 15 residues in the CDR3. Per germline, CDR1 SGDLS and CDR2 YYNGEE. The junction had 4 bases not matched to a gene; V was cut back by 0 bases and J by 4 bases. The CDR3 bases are TGTGCCAGCAGCGTAGGCGGCGGGGGTTACAATGAGCAGTTCTTC. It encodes CASSVGGGGYNEQFF.

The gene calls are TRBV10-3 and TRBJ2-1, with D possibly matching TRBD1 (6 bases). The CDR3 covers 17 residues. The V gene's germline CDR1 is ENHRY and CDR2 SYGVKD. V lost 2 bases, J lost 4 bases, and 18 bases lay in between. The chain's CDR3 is CAISEGRGAVDYNEQFF. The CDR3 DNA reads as TGTGCCATCAGTGAGGGCAGGGGTGCGGTTGATTACAATGAGCAGTTCTTC.

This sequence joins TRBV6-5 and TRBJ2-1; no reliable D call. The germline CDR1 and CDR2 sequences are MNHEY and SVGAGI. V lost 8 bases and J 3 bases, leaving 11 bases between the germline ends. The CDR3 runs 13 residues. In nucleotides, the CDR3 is TGTGCCAGCTCGCCCGCCGGCTACAATGAGCAGTTCTTC. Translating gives CASSPAGYNEQFF.